Listed below are T cell receptor beta chains from one sample, sequenced in a study of blood T cell repertoires in COVID-19. TCRdb keeps only in-frame clones here, not all; method: immunoSEQ multiplex PCR. Of some 300,000 clones in the sample, roughly nine tenths are singletons; the top ten hold roughly a tenth. Sequencing input: PBMCs or T cells enriched from blood (not recorded which). The source of these receptors is a woman in her 30s who had recovered from COVID-19. Both conserved end residues are trimmed from each CDR3. A D gene is named only where the DNA matches it firmly.

>.|TRBJ2-1|TRBV9
ASSGGGGAGNEQF
>.|TRBJ2-3|TRBV7-2
ASSPYTDTQF
>TRBD1|TRBJ1-1|TRBV13
ASSRGQGAEAF
>.|TRBJ1-1|TRBV7-2
ASSQYMGLNTEAF
>.|TRBJ1-6|TRBV7-2
ASSPTGPDNSPLH
>.|TRBJ1-6|TRBV4-1
ASSQGRAGNSPLH
>TRBD1|TRBJ1-2|TRBV28
ASRRRTGDLYYGYT
>.|TRBJ2-3|TRBV7-9
ASSPNGQSTDTQY
>.|TRBJ2-7|TRBV9
ASSVDPGHSYEQY
>.|TRBJ2-1|TRBV7-2
ASSLGFQTYNEQF
>.|TRBJ1-1|TRBV18
ASSPLGQTNTEAF
>TRBD2|TRBJ2-1|TRBV28
ASSGGLHKQF
>.|TRBJ2-7|TRBV25-1
ASSEPSVAYEQY
>.|TRBJ1-5|TRBV19
ASTLSAGRGDSNQPQH
>.|TRBJ2-5|TRBV11-1
ASARGKWETQY
>.|TRBJ1-6|TRBV7-2
ASSLVPAWDKASPLH
>.|TRBJ1-1|TRBV6-1
ASRLTGTEAF
>TRBD1|TRBJ1-5|TRBV19
ASKELRQGGDQPQH
>.|TRBJ2-3|TRBV6-6
ASSQGLISGTDTQY
>TRBD1|TRBJ1-3|TRBV19
ASSLDRGNGNTIY
>TRBD2|TRBJ2-1|TRBV7-3
ASSFGTSVYNEQF
>TRBD2|TRBJ2-1|TRBV19
ASSPGLAYNEQF
>TRBD2|TRBJ2-3|TRBV7-3
ASSLRASGKSDTQY
>.|TRBJ1-1|TRBV3-1/TRBV3-2
ASSPFGERTEAF
>TRBD2|TRBJ2-7|TRBV27
ASSGTTTIYEQY
>TRBD2|TRBJ2-3|TRBV28
ASSFLSTAGGPGDTQY
>TRBD2|TRBJ2-1|TRBV18
ASSPWGTSGTNEQF
>TRBD1|TRBJ1-2|TRBV28
ASSLLGLRTGQYGYT
>TRBD1|TRBJ1-1|TRBV9
ASSLLTGGWNTEAF
>TRBD2|TRBJ2-1|TRBV9
ASSVGGSNNNEQF
>.|TRBJ1-1|TRBV14
ASSQDWPWTEAF
>.|TRBJ2-3|TRBV5-6
ASSPTGGRTDTQY
>TRBD1|TRBJ2-5|TRBV2
ASKSTWLDRGQETQY
>TRBD1|TRBJ1-2|TRBV6-5
ASSVTGVHGYT
>.|TRBJ2-2|TRBV6-4
ASKGAGELF
>TRBD1|TRBJ1-5|TRBV30
AWRCGQGIGSNQPQH
>.|TRBJ1-5|TRBV19
ASTPSKKLSNSNQPQH
>.|TRBJ1-3|TRBV19
ASRDGSAGDVGGRKGNTIY
>.|TRBJ2-3|TRBV4-1
ASSQETRGDVAQY
>.|TRBJ2-7|TRBV28
ASRLSGSSYEQY
>.|TRBJ1-1|TRBV28
ASSLFGDSRWNTEAF
>TRBD2|TRBJ2-1|TRBV3-1/TRBV3-2
ASSLSGGPGNEQF
>TRBD1|TRBJ2-7|TRBV10-3
AIRDRGAGSYEQY
>.|TRBJ1-1|TRBV10-3
AISLEEGTEAF
>.|TRBJ2-7|TRBV18
ASSPTEAYEQY
>TRBD1|TRBJ1-6|TRBV30
AWSSGQGQNSPLH
>TRBD1|TRBJ1-3|TRBV30
AWSVGGTAGNTIY
>TRBD1|TRBJ1-2|TRBV28
ASSFQGADGYT
>.|TRBJ1-2|TRBV2
ASTVRRQMNYYGYT
>.|TRBJ1-5|TRBV5-1
ASSLGGPIDQPQH
>TRBD1|TRBJ2-6|TRBV2
ASKRDRVSGANVLT
>.|TRBJ2-7|TRBV3-1/TRBV3-2
ASSQVPWRVGYEQY